This entry describes one T cell receptor beta chain. Its antigen is not identified. The data were obtained in a study of shared clonotypes between healthy human individuals. Whole-study findings and limits: Clonotypes shared by all four sorted-subset donors had higher generation probabilities than non-shared clonotypes.

The data were produced by immunoSEQ multiplex PCR, yet TCRdb's version contains in-frame clones alone and is incomplete. The table records 1 million to 1.2 million clones, 60% to 80% of them present only once. CDR1 SNHLY and CDR2 FYNNEI come from the germline V gene. Trimming pared 5 bases from V and 15 bases from J, leaving 26 bases between. The CDR3 covers 15 residues. The source of this sequence is a man aged 18 to 30 in good health. Some clones in this sample may be carry-over from other donors' samples. The chain combines TRBV2 with TRBJ2-4; D is possibly TRBD1 or TRBD2 (5 bases each). The sample comprised memory CD4+ T cells from PBMCs. The subset here: CD45RA-negative fraction. This chain's CDR3 is CASSLGSGPQRWRYF. Written as DNA, the CDR3 is TGTGCCAGCAGTTTGGGGTCAGGGCCCCAGCGGTGGAGGTACTTC. Supplemented by reference TRBV2 and TRBJ2-4, the full variable domain reads EPEVTQTPSHQVTQMGQEVILRCVPISNHLYFYWYRQILGQKVEFLVSFYNNEISEKSEIFDDQFSVERPDGSNFTLKIRSTKLEDSAMYFCASSLGSGPQRWRYFGAGTRLSVL.